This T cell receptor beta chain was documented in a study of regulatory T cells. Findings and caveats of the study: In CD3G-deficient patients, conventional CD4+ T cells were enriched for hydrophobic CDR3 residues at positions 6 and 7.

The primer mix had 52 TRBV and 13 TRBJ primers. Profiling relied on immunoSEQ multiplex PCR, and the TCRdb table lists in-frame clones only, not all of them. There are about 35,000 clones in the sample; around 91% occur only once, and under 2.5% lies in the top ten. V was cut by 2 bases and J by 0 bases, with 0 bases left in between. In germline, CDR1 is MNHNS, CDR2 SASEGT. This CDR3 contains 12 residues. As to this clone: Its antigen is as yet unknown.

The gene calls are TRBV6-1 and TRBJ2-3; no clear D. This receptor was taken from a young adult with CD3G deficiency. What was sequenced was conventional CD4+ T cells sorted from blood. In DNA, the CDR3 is TGTGCCAGCAGTGAAAGCACAGATACGCAGTATTTT. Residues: CASSESTDTQYF.